The rows below give T cell receptor beta chains drawn from one sample of a study of spatial heterogeneity in lung cancer. Each CDR3 protein gets one entry after TCRdb re-called the 5' RACE reads with MiXCR. The repertoire holds fewer than 55,000 distinct CDR3 sequences, more than 6.5% seen once, with 35% to 45% in the top ten. The input for sequencing was PBMCs, taken at follow-up. These receptors were obtained from a female donor with early-stage non-small cell lung cancer. Both conserved end residues are part of each CDR3. The order of the fields is J gene, clone size, D gene, V gene, CDR3 DNA, CDR3 protein. The D gene is left open where the match is weak. A row's size may be missing; if present it is once, few, many or a size class.

j_call: TRBJ1-5
clone_size: many
d_call: NA
v_call: TRBV12-3/TRBV12-4
cdr3_nt: TGTGCCAGCAGTCCCCAGGGTAGCAATCAGCCCCAGCATTTT
cdr3_aa: CASSPQGSNQPQHF

j_call: TRBJ1-4
clone_size: NA
d_call: NA
v_call: TRBV18
cdr3_nt: TGTGCCAGCTCACCTGGGGTGAAACTGTTTTTT
cdr3_aa: CASSPGVKLFF

j_call: TRBJ2-3
clone_size: many
d_call: TRBD1
v_call: TRBV6-5
cdr3_nt: TGTGCCAGCAGTTACTCGAATCAGGCAGGGGGCGTTCCAGATACGCAGTATTTT
cdr3_aa: CASSYSNQAGGVPDTQYF

j_call: TRBJ2-5
clone_size: few
d_call: TRBD2
v_call: TRBV5-1
cdr3_nt: TGCGCCAGCAGCTTGGGACTAGCGGGGGGTCCCCAAGAGACCCAGTACTTC
cdr3_aa: CASSLGLAGGPQETQYF

j_call: TRBJ1-2
clone_size: many
d_call: NA
v_call: TRBV20-1
cdr3_nt: TGCAGTGCTCCCCCGGGGGCTTATGGCTACACCTTC
cdr3_aa: CSAPPGAYGYTF

j_call: TRBJ1-1
clone_size: many
d_call: NA
v_call: TRBV5-1
cdr3_nt: TGCGCCAGCAGCTTGGTTGCAGCCACTGAAGCTTTCTTT
cdr3_aa: CASSLVAATEAFF

j_call: TRBJ1-6
clone_size: NA
d_call: NA
v_call: TRBV12-3/TRBV12-4
cdr3_nt: TGTGCCAGCAGTTCTCGGACCCCGGGGATGGGTAATTCACCCCTCCACTTT
cdr3_aa: CASSSRTPGMGNSPLHF

j_call: TRBJ1-1
clone_size: NA
d_call: NA
v_call: TRBV20-1
cdr3_nt: TGCAGTGTTACACAGATCCTGAACACTGAAGCTTTCTTT
cdr3_aa: CSVTQILNTEAFF

j_call: TRBJ2-2
clone_size: many
d_call: TRBD1
v_call: TRBV12-3/TRBV12-4
cdr3_nt: TGTGCCAGCAGACTTACAGGGGCCAAGGCCGGGGAGCTGTTTTTT
cdr3_aa: CASRLTGAKAGELFF

j_call: TRBJ2-6
clone_size: NA
d_call: NA
v_call: TRBV5-1
cdr3_nt: TGCGCCAGCAGCTACGGACACCTGACTGGGGCCAACGTCCTGACTTTC
cdr3_aa: CASSYGHLTGANVLTF

j_call: TRBJ1-6
clone_size: few
d_call: TRBD1
v_call: TRBV6-6
cdr3_nt: TGTGCCAGCAGTTGGGACAGCTCCTCTGATTATAATTCACCCCTCCACTTT
cdr3_aa: CASSWDSSSDYNSPLHF

j_call: TRBJ2-5
clone_size: few
d_call: NA
v_call: TRBV6-1
cdr3_nt: TGTGCCAGCAGTGAAGTGGGCCGGGAGACCCAGTACTTC
cdr3_aa: CASSEVGRETQYF

j_call: TRBJ1-3
clone_size: many
d_call: NA
v_call: TRBV29-1
cdr3_nt: TGCAGCGTTGTACAGGCCTCTGGAAACACCATATATTTT
cdr3_aa: CSVVQASGNTIYF

j_call: TRBJ2-3
clone_size: few
d_call: NA
v_call: TRBV12-3/TRBV12-4
cdr3_nt: TGTGCCAGCAAACTACTTGTGGGGGCGAGGGCAGATACGCAGTATTTT
cdr3_aa: CASKLLVGARADTQYF

j_call: TRBJ1-2
clone_size: many
d_call: NA
v_call: TRBV12-3/TRBV12-4
cdr3_nt: TGTGCCAGCAGAAGAGGGGTGTCAGCTAACTATGGCTACACCTTC
cdr3_aa: CASRRGVSANYGYTF

j_call: TRBJ2-3
clone_size: NA
d_call: TRBD2
v_call: TRBV7-2
cdr3_nt: TGTGCCAGCAGCTTATTACCGGGGGGGACGGGTACAGATACGCAGTATTTT
cdr3_aa: CASSLLPGGTGTDTQYF

j_call: TRBJ2-7
clone_size: many
d_call: NA
v_call: TRBV6-6
cdr3_nt: TGTGCCAGCAGAACGGGGGTACTCGAGCAGTACTTC
cdr3_aa: CASRTGVLEQYF

j_call: TRBJ2-4
clone_size: few
d_call: NA
v_call: TRBV15
cdr3_nt: TGTGCCACCAGCAGAGAAGGAATAGCTGAAAACATTCAGTACTTC
cdr3_aa: CATSREGIAENIQYF

j_call: TRBJ2-1
clone_size: many
d_call: NA
v_call: TRBV5-1
cdr3_nt: TGCGCCAGCAGTTATACAGGGCCCAATGAGCAGTTCTTC
cdr3_aa: CASSYTGPNEQFF

j_call: TRBJ1-1
clone_size: many
d_call: NA
v_call: TRBV11-2
cdr3_nt: TGTGCCAGCAGCTTAGGTCGGAACACTGAAGCTTTCTTT
cdr3_aa: CASSLGRNTEAFF

j_call: TRBJ2-3
clone_size: many
d_call: TRBD1
v_call: TRBV5-1
cdr3_nt: TGCGCCAGCAGCTATGGACAGGGAGGCACGCAGTATTTT
cdr3_aa: CASSYGQGGTQYF

j_call: TRBJ2-3
clone_size: many
d_call: TRBD2
v_call: TRBV4-3
cdr3_nt: TGCGCCAGCAGCCGGGGTGGGGGGGACCCCTTCACAGATACGCAGTATTTT
cdr3_aa: CASSRGGGDPFTDTQYF

j_call: TRBJ2-3
clone_size: many
d_call: NA
v_call: TRBV5-5
cdr3_nt: TGTGCCAGCAGCTCGTTTGCGGGCCCAGATACGCAGTATTTT
cdr3_aa: CASSSFAGPDTQYF

j_call: TRBJ2-1
clone_size: few
d_call: NA
v_call: TRBV20-1
cdr3_nt: TGCAGTGCTATTAGACCAGGCAGCTCCTACAATGAGCAGTTCTTC
cdr3_aa: CSAIRPGSSYNEQFF

j_call: TRBJ2-1
clone_size: many
d_call: TRBD2
v_call: TRBV20-1
cdr3_nt: TGCAGTGCTGCAAAGACTAGCGGGGGTCTTCACAATGAGCAGTTCTTC
cdr3_aa: CSAAKTSGGLHNEQFF

j_call: TRBJ2-2
clone_size: many
d_call: NA
v_call: TRBV20-1
cdr3_nt: TGCAGTGCTAGAGATCTACGGCAGGAAACCGGGGAGCTGTTTTTT
cdr3_aa: CSARDLRQETGELFF

j_call: TRBJ2-5
clone_size: many
d_call: TRBD2
v_call: TRBV7-2
cdr3_nt: TGTGCCAGCAGCTTAAGCGGGGGGGCAGAGACCCAGTACTTC
cdr3_aa: CASSLSGGAETQYF

j_call: TRBJ2-3
clone_size: many
d_call: NA
v_call: TRBV5-1
cdr3_nt: TGCGCCAGCAGCACGAGCTTGGATACGCAGTATTTT
cdr3_aa: CASSTSLDTQYF

j_call: TRBJ1-3
clone_size: NA
d_call: NA
v_call: TRBV7-2
cdr3_nt: TGTGCCAGCAGCTTAGATGCAGTCTCTGGAAACACCATATATTTT
cdr3_aa: CASSLDAVSGNTIYF

j_call: TRBJ2-2
clone_size: NA
d_call: TRBD1
v_call: TRBV19
cdr3_nt: TGTGCCAGTAGGAGAAGAGGGGGCGCCGACACCGGGGAGCTGTTTTTT
cdr3_aa: CASRRRGGADTGELFF

j_call: TRBJ1-3
clone_size: many
d_call: NA
v_call: TRBV29-1
cdr3_nt: TGCAGCGTGCGACAGGCAGCAAGCTCTGGAAACACCATATATTTT
cdr3_aa: CSVRQAASSGNTIYF

j_call: TRBJ2-2
clone_size: NA
d_call: NA
v_call: TRBV24-1
cdr3_nt: TGTGCCACCAGCGGAGTCGCGAACACCGGGGAGCTGTTTTTT
cdr3_aa: CATSGVANTGELFF

j_call: TRBJ1-3
clone_size: many
d_call: NA
v_call: TRBV25-1
cdr3_nt: TGTGCCAGCAGTGAGCGCCGACACTCTCTCTCTGGAAACACCATATATTTT
cdr3_aa: CASSERRHSLSGNTIYF

j_call: TRBJ2-7
clone_size: few
d_call: TRBD1
v_call: TRBV2
cdr3_nt: TGTGCCAGCCAGGACAGGGGGAGCTCCTACGAGCAGTACTTC
cdr3_aa: CASQDRGSSYEQYF

j_call: TRBJ1-1
clone_size: few
d_call: TRBD1
v_call: TRBV27
cdr3_nt: TGTGCCAGCAGTTTAAGGGACAGGGGGAGCACTGAAGCTTTCTTT
cdr3_aa: CASSLRDRGSTEAFF

j_call: TRBJ2-5
clone_size: NA
d_call: TRBD2
v_call: TRBV6-2/TRBV6-3
cdr3_nt: TGTGCCAGCGTAGCGGGGGGGCAGGTGGGAGAGACCCAGTACTTC
cdr3_aa: CASVAGGQVGETQYF

j_call: TRBJ1-6
clone_size: few
d_call: TRBD1
v_call: TRBV6-2/TRBV6-3
cdr3_nt: TGTGCCAGCAGTTACTCGGAGACAGGGGCTCGAACCATCTATAATTCACCCCTCCACTTT
cdr3_aa: CASSYSETGARTIYNSPLHF

j_call: TRBJ2-2
clone_size: NA
d_call: TRBD1
v_call: TRBV7-2
cdr3_nt: TGTGCCAGCAGCTTAGCGACAGGGGAAGGCGGGGAGCTGTTTTTT
cdr3_aa: CASSLATGEGGELFF

j_call: TRBJ1-4
clone_size: few
d_call: NA
v_call: TRBV29-1
cdr3_nt: TGCAGCGTTGGGGAAGCAGGGAGCAATGAAAAACTGTTTTTT
cdr3_aa: CSVGEAGSNEKLFF

j_call: TRBJ1-2
clone_size: many
d_call: NA
v_call: TRBV7-9
cdr3_nt: TGTGCCAGCACCAGGGGAAGTGACTATGGCTACACCTTC
cdr3_aa: CASTRGSDYGYTF

j_call: TRBJ1-1
clone_size: NA
d_call: NA
v_call: TRBV29-1
cdr3_nt: TGCAGCGTTTCGATTGCCATGAACACTGAAGCTTTCTTT
cdr3_aa: CSVSIAMNTEAFF

j_call: TRBJ2-5
clone_size: many
d_call: NA
v_call: TRBV11-2
cdr3_nt: TGTGCCAGCAGCCGATCAGGTCAAGAGACCCAGTACTTC
cdr3_aa: CASSRSGQETQYF

j_call: TRBJ2-1
clone_size: many
d_call: NA
v_call: TRBV2
cdr3_nt: TGTGCCAGCAGACGGGACGGGACATACTCCTACAATGAGCAGTTCTTC
cdr3_aa: CASRRDGTYSYNEQFF

j_call: TRBJ2-3
clone_size: many
d_call: NA
v_call: TRBV7-2
cdr3_nt: TGTGCCAGCAGCTGGGGGACTAGCACAGATACGCAGTATTTT
cdr3_aa: CASSWGTSTDTQYF